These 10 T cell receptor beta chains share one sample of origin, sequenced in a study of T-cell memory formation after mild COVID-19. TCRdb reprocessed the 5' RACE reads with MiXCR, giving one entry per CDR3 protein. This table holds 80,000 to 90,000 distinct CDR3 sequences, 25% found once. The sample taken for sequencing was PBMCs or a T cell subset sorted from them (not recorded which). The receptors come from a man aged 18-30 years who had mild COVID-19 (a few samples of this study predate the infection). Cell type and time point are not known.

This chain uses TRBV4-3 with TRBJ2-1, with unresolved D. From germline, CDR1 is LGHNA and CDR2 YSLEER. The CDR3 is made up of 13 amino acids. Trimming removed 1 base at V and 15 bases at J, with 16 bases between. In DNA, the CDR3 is TGCGCCAGCAGCCAAGCCCAGACTTCACCCCGGTTCTTC. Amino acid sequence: CASSQAQTSPRFF.

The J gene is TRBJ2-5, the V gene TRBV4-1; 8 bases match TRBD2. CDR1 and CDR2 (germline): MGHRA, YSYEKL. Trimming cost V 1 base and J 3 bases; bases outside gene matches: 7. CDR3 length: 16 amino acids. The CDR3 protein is CASSQGSGLEKETQYF. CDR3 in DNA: TGCGCCAGCAGCCAAGGGTCGGGACTAGAGAAAGAGACCCAGTACTTC.

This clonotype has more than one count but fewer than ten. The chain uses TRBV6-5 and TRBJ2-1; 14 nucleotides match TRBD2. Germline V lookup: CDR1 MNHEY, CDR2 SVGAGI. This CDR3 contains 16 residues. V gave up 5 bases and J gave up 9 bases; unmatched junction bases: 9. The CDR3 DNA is TGTGCCAGCAGTCAAAGCGGACTAGCGGGGGGAGGTGAGCAGTTCTTC. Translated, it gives CASSQSGLAGGGEQFF.

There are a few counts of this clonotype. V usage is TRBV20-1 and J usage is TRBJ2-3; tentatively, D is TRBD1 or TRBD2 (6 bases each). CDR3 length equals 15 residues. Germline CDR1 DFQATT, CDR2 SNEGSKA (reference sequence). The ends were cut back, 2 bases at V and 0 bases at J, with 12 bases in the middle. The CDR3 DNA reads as TGCAGTGCTAGATTGTGGGGGGCTAGCACAGATACGCAGTATTTT. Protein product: CSARLWGASTDTQYF.

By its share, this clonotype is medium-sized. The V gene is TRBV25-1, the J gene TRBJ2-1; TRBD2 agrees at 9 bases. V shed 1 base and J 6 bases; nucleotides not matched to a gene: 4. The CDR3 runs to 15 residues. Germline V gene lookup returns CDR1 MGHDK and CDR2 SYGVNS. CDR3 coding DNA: TGTGCCAGCAGTGAATTAGCGGGGGAGGTCAATGAGCAGTTCTTC. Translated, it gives CASSELAGEVNEQFF.

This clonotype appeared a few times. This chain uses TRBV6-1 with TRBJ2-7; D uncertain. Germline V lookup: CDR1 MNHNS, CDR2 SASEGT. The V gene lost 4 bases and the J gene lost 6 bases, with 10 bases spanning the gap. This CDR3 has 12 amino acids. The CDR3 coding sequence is TGTGCCAGCAGTGCTCTGGCCCGCGAGCAGTACTTC. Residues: CASSALAREQYF.

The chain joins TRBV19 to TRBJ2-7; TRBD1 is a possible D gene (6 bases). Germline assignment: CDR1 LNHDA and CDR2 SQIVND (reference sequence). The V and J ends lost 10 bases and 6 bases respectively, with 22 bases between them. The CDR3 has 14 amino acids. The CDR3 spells CATRTRRGSAEQYF. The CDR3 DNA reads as TGTGCCACCAGAACTCGTAGGGGGTCGGCCGAGCAGTACTTC.

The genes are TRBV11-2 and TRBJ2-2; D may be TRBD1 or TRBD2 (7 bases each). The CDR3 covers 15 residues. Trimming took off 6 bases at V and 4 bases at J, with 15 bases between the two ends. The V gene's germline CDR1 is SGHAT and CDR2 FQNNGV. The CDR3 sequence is CASRPGGVRTGELFF. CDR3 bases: TGTGCCAGCAGACCAGGGGGGGTTCGCACCGGGGAGCTGTTTTTT.

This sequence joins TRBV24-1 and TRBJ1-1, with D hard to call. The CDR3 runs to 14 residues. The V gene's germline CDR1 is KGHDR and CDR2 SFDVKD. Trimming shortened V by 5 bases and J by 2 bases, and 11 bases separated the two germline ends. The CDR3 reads CATSVREYNTEAFF. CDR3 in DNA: TGTGCCACCAGTGTAAGGGAATATAACACTGAAGCTTTCTTT.

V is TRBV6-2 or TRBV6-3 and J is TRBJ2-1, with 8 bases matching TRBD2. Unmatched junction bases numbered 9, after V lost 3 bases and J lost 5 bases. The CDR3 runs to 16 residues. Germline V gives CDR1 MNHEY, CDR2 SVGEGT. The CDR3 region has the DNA TGTGCCAGCAGTTATATGCGGGGGGCTCATAACAATGAGCAGTTCTTC. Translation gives CASSYMRGAHNNEQFF.